This paragraph reports one T cell receptor beta chain. Its binding antigen is unknown. No qualities accompany the bases; no much larger clone lies one base away. Libraries came from PCR. Reads for this sample came from an Illumina HiSeq 2500. Molecular barcoding was employed in the preparation of TCR libraries, with unique molecular identifiers being used to normalize TCRbeta repertoire quantification. TCRdb redid the processing of the public reads, applying fastp at Q25 and MiXCR, and retained in-frame beta chains. Identical CDR3 protein sequences are pooled into one entry, listed with their most common genes and DNA. Recorded for this sample are approximately 400,000 distinct CDR3 sequences; about a tenth of them occurred a single time. The ten largest clonotypes hold roughly 5.1% of the sample. The data are from a study of T-cell reconstitution after alpha-beta-depleted transplantation in children (dated by TCRdb to between 2015 and 2016). For the study in its entirety: T-cell immune reconstitution after TCRalphabeta/CD19-depleted allogeneic hematopoietic cell transplantation in children was quantitatively tracked in the study by means of TCR repertoire profiling.

The germline V gene (reference sequence) gives CDR1 as DFQATT and CDR2 as SNEGSKA. The CDR3, from cysteine to phenylalanine, totals 18 residues. The entry retains the CDR3 DNA only, 54 bases that are in frame from base 1. Between the V and J ends, shortened by 0 bases and 0 bases respectively, the junction contains 15 bases. The sequencing used PBMCs from the stem cell graft donor, collected from the stem cell graft. The V and J genes are TRBV20-1 and TRBJ2-6, with an unclear D gene assignment. This clonotype originated in a human donor who donated a stem cell graft to a child with acute myeloid leukemia. The CDR3 is CSARDFAAPPSGANVLTF. The DNA reads TGCAGTGCTAGAGATTTTGCGGCTCCCCCCTCTGGGGCCAACGTCCTGACTTTC.